This TCR beta chain was found in a study of T cell responses to AZD1222 COVID-19 vaccine. For the study at large: Second-dose intervals near 4 or 12 weeks were combined.

Repertoires were generated with immunoSEQ multiplex PCR, while TCRdb's copy carries only in-frame clones and drops some. In the table there are over 150,000 clones, around 89% of which are singletons. Whole-study results and caveats: Close to half of spike-specific TCRs reportedly recognize unmutated variant regions.

Comments on this clone: Its antigen is unidentified.

Trimming removed 0 bases at V and 4 bases at J, with 12 bases between. The germline V gene has CDR1 SGHNT and CDR2 YENEEA. The CDR3 runs 16 residues. Sequenced here: peripheral blood, sampled on day 0 of AZD1222 vaccination. The rearrangement links TRBV11-3 to TRBJ2-2; perhaps TRBD1 as D (6 bases). This TCR derives from an adult in good health. This CDR3 reads CASSLDRGSGTGELFF. As DNA, the CDR3 is TGTGCCAGCAGCTTAGATAGGGGGTCGGGCACCGGGGAGCTGTTTTTT.